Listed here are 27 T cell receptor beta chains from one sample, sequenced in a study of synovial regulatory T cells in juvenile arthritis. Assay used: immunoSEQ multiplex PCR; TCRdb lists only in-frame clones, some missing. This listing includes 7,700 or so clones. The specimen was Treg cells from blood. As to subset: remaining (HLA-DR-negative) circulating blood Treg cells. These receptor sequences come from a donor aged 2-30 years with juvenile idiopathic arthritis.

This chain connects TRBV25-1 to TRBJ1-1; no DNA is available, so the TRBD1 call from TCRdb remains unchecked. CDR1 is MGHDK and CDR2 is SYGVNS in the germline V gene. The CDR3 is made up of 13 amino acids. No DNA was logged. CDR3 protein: CASSGDRLGEAFF.

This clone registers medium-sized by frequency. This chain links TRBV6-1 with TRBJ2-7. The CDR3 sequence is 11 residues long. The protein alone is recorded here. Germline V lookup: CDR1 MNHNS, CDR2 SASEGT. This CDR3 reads CASSEGYEQYF.

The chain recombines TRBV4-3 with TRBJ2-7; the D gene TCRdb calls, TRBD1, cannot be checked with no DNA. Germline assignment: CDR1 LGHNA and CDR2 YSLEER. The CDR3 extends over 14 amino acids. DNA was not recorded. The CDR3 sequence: CASSQRQGGFEQYF.

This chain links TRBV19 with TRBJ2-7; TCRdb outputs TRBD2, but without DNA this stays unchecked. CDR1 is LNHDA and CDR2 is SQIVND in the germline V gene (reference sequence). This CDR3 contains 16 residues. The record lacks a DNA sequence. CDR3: CASSIEGTSGFYEQYF.

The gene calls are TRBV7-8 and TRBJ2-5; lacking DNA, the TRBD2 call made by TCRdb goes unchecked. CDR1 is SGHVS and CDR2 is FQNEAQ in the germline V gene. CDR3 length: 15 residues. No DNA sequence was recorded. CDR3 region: CASSLWGTLGGTQYF.

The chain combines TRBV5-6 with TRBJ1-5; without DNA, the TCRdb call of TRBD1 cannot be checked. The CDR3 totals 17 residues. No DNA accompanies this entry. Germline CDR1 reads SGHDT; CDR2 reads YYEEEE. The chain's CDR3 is CASSFRSPFQKNQPQHF.

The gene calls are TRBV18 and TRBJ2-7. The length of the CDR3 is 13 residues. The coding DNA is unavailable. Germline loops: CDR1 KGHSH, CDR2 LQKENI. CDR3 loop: CASSPQGTYEQYF.

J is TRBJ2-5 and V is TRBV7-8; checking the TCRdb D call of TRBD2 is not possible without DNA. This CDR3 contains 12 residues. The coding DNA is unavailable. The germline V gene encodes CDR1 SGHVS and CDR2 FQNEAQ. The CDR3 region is CASSPPVETQYF.

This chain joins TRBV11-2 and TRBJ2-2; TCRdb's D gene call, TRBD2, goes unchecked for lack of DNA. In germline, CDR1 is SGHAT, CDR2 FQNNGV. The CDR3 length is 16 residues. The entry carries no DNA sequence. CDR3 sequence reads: CASSLVLAGWTGELFF.

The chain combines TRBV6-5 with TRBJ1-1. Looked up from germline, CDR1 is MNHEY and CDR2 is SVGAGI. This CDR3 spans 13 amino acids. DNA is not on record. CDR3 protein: CASSYRGDTEAFF.

This CDR3 reads CASSFGWGTLGKGSGNTIYF. This chain links TRBV28 with TRBJ1-3. CDR1 and CDR2 from the germline V gene are MDHEN and SYDVKM. The CDR3 has 20 residues. The entry carries no DNA sequence.

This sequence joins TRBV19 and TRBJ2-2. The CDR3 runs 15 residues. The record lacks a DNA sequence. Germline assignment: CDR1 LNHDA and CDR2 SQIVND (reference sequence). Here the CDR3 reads CASGSSLGVTGELFF.

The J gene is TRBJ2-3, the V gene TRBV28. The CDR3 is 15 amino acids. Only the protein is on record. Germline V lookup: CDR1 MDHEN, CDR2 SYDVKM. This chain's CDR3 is CASSLRGAGTDTQYF.

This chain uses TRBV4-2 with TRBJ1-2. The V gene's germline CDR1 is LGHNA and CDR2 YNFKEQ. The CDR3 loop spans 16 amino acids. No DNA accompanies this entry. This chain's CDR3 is CASSQGGTDANYGYTF.

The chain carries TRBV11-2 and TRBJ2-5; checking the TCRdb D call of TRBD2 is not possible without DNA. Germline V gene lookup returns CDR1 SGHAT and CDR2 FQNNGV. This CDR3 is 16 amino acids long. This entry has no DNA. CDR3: CASSFRAGGKQETQYF.

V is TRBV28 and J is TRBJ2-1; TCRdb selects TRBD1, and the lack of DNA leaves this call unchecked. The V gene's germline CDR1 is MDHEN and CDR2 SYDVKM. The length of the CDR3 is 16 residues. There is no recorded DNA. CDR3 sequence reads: CASSSLTGIANNEQFF. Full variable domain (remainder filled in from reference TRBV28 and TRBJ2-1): DVKVTQSSRYLVKRTGEKVFLECVQDMDHENMFWYRQDPGLGLRLIYFSYDVKMKEKGDIPEGYSVSREKKERFSLILESASTNQTSMYLCASSSLTGIANNEQFFGPGTRLTVL.

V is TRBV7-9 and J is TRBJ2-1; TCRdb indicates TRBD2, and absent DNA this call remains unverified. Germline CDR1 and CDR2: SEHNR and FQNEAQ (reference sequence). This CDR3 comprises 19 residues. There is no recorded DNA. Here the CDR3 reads CASSLGGGQTSGYDNEQFF. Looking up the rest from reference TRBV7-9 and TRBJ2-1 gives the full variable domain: DTGVSQNPRHKITKRGQNVTFRCDPISEHNRLYWYRQTLGQGPEFLTYFQNEAQLEKSRLLSDRFSAERPKGSFSTLEIQRTEQGDSAMYLCASSLGGGQTSGYDNEQFFGPGTRLTVL.

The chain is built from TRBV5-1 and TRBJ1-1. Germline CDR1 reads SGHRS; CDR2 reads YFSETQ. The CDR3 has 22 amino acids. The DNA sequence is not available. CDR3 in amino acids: CASSPRLRGKTGTVGVATEAFF.

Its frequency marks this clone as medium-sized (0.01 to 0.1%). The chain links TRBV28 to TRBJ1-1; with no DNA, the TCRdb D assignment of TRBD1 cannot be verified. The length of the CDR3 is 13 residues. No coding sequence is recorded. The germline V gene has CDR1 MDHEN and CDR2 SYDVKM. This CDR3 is CASSSQGGTEAFF.

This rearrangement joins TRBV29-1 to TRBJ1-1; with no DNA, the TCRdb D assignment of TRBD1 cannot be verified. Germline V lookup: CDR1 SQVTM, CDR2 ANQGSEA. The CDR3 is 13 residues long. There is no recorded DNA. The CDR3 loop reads CSVEAYQGTEAFF.

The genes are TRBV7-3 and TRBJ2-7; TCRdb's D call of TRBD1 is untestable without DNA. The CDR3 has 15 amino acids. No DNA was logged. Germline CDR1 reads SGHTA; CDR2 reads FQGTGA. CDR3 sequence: CASSPTGGVVAEQYF.

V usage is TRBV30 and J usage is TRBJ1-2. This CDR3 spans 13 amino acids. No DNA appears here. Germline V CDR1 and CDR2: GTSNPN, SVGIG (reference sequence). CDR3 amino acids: CAWSPLRGYGYTF.

The CDR3 spells CASSLEVAGIYGYTF. This chain uses TRBV7-2 with TRBJ1-2; TCRdb outputs TRBD1, but without DNA this stays unchecked. This CDR3 region has 15 residues. The entry carries no DNA sequence. Germline CDR1 reads SGHTA; CDR2 reads FQGNSA.

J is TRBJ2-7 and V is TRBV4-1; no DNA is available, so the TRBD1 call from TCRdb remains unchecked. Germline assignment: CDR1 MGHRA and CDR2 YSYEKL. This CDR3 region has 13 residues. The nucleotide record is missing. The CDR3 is CASSQQATYEQYF.

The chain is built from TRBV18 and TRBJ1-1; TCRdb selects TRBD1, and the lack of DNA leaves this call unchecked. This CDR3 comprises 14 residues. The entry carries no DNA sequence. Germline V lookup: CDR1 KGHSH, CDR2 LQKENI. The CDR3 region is CASSPVDSPTEAFF.

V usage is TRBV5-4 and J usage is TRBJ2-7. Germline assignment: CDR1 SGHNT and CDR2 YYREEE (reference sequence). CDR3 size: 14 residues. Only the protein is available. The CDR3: CASSLALENYEQYF.

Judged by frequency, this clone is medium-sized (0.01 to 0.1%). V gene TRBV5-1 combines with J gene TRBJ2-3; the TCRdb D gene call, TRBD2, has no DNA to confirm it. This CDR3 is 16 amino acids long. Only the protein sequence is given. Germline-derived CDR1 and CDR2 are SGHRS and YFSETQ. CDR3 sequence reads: CASSLGLAGGTDTQYF.